The sequence of this TCR beta chain was determined in a study of blood T cell repertoires in COVID-19. Study as a whole: Samples of COVID-19 (acute and convalescent) were obtained from the United States, Italy and Spain.

V lost 2 bases to trimming and J lost 7 bases, with 8 bases between them. Germline V lookup: CDR1 ENHRY, CDR2 SYGVKD. The CDR3 runs to 12 residues. Under the authors' procedure: Counts of nucleated cells, estimated from reference gene primer amplification, were obtained. Sequenced by immunoSEQ multiplex PCR; TCRdb stores in-frame clones only, minus some. Clonal size and the V and J genes are those of that table, whereas D and trimming came from the DNA. The sample records about 100,000 clones, more than 85% being singletons. The chain has TRBV10-3 and TRBJ1-2; D call uncertain. This TCR derives from a man in his fifties or sixties with acute or convalescent COVID-19. The sequencing input was peripheral blood. DNA of the CDR3: TGTGCCATCAGTGAGCTACTATCTGGCTACACCTTC. Its translation is CAISELLSGYTF.